This T cell receptor beta chain was recorded in a study of blood T cell repertoires in COVID-19. Background on the study: Specimens from acute and convalescent COVID-19 originated in the United States, Italy and Spain. PBMCs, B-cell-depleted T cells, or T cells provided the cDNA or gDNA that made up the material.

Original analysis: Amplified reference gene primers provided the basis for estimating nucleated cell counts. Profiled with immunoSEQ multiplex PCR; TCRdb holds only in-frame clones, not every one. V and J calls and clone size are as listed in that table; D and trimming were resolved from the DNA. The sample has some 97,000 clones; 85% are singletons. After removal of 1 base from V and 6 bases from J, the junction contained 4 bases not matched to a gene. The V gene's germline CDR1 is SEHNR and CDR2 FQNEAQ (reference sequence). The CDR3 sequence is 14 residues long. This sequence joins TRBV7-9 and TRBJ1-2; 8 bases match TRBD1. This TCR came from a middle-aged man with active or convalescent COVID-19. What was sequenced was peripheral blood. The CDR3 reads CASSLGTGSDGYTF. In nucleotides, the CDR3 is TGTGCCAGCAGCTTAGGGACAGGGAGCGATGGCTACACCTTC.